This T cell receptor (beta chain) was sequenced during a study of blood T cell repertoires in COVID-19. Enrolment of Seattle patients took place during active infection, and they were followed longitudinally. TCRdb's table, derived via immunoSEQ multiplex PCR, lists solely in-frame clones and lacks some. The table includes around 270,000 clones, around 85% detected once. The ends were cut back, 3 bases at V and 9 bases at J, with 11 bases in the middle. Germline CDR1 SNHLY, CDR2 FYNNEI. CDR3 length equals 12 residues. The source is a human donor with COVID-19, enrolled during active disease. The donor label of this sample is uncertain. Sequences were obtained from peripheral blood. This rearrangement joins TRBV2 to TRBJ1-1, with D uncertain. The CDR3 protein is CASSEVQSKAFF. The CDR3 nucleotides read TGTGCCAGCAGTGAGGTACAGTCGAAAGCTTTCTTT.